This T cell receptor beta chain was obtained from a study of Ad26.COV2.S vaccination and SARS-CoV-2 variants. The sample's treatment: 15 to 20 received Ad26.COV2.S at low or high dose, single or two shots; 5 received placebo; per-sample allocation not given. Sampling happened 63 days after the first vaccine or placebo injection. Here immunoSEQ multiplex PCR was the method, and the copy in TCRdb shows in-frame clones only, minus some. The sample lists fewer than 800,000 clones, 89% seen once, with about 1.5% in the top ten. Looked up from germline, CDR1 is SGHRS and CDR2 is YFSETQ. V shed 6 bases and J shed 2 bases, with 9 bases lying between them. The CDR3 extends over 14 amino acids.

The chain joins TRBV5-1 to TRBJ2-6, with D uncertain. This receptor was taken from a person aged 18 to 65 who received the Ad26.COV2.S COVID-19 vaccine or a placebo. Sequences were derived from peripheral blood, sampled in a trial of Ad26.COV2.S vaccine versus placebo. CDR3 DNA sequence: TGCGCCAGCATTGTGGAGCCTGGGGCCAACGTCCTGACTTTC. Residues: CASIVEPGANVLTF.